The clone carrying this T cell receptor beta chain was picked up many times. The data originate from a study of blood T cell repertoires in COVID-19. Study summary: Both acute and convalescent COVID-19 samples were obtained from the United States, Italy and Spain. The cDNA or gDNA used as material had been derived from T cells, B-cell-depleted T cells, or PBMCs.

Methods used by the authors: Amplified reference gene primers provided the basis for estimating nucleated cell counts. Profiling relied on immunoSEQ multiplex PCR, and the TCRdb table lists in-frame clones only, not all of them. D and trimming come from the DNA, and the V and J calls and clone size come from that table. The repertoire holds 150,000 to 200,000 clones, with 80% to 90% as singletons. Germline assignment: CDR1 SEHNR and CDR2 FQNEAQ (reference sequence). V gave up 3 bases and J gave up 6 bases, with 14 bases separating them. There are 14 residues in the CDR3. This TCR was sampled from a man between 18 and 29 years old who had recovered from COVID-19. The sequenced sample was peripheral blood. V is TRBV7-9 and J is TRBJ1-1, with D unclear. CDR3 in DNA: TGTGCCAGCAGCTTGCAAAGAGAGGGATCTGAAGCTTTCTTT. Its translation: CASSLQREGSEAFF.